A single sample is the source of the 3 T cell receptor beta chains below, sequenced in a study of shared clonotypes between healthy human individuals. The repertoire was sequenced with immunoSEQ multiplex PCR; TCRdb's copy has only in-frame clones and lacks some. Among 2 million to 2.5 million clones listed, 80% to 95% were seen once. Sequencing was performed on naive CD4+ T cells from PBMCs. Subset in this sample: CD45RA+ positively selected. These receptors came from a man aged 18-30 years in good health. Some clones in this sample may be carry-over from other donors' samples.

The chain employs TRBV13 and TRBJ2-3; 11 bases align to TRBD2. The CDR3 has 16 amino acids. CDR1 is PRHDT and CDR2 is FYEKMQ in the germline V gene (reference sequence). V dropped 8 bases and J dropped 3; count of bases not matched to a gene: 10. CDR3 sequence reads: CASERGLAGGTDTQYF. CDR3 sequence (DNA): TGTGCCAGCGAGAGGGGTCTAGCGGGAGGAACAGATACGCAGTATTTT.

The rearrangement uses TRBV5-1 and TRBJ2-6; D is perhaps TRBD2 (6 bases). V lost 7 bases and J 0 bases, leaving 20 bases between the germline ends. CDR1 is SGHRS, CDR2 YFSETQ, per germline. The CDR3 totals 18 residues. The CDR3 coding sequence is TGCGCCAGCTCGACTTTGACTAGTGTGGGCTCTGGGGCCAACGTCCTGACTTTC. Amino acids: CASSTLTSVGSGANVLTF.

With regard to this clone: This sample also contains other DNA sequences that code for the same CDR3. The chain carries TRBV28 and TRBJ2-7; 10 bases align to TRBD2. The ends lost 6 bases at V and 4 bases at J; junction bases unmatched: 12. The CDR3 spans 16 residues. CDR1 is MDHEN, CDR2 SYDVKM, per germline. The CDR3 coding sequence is TGTGCCAGCAGCCCAGGGGGGTCTAGCGGGAGTTACGAGCAGTACTTC. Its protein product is CASSPGGSSGSYEQYF.